These 30 T cell receptor beta chains came from one sample sequenced in a study of blood T cell repertoires in COVID-19. Generated by immunoSEQ multiplex PCR, the TCRdb table keeps only in-frame clones and is missing some. The table shows approximately 270,000 clones, with over 80% occurring only once. The sequenced sample was PBMCs or T cells enriched from blood (not recorded which). The receptor set was obtained from a human donor in a cohort exposed to, infected with or recovered from COVID-19 (not recorded which). The donor label of this sample is uncertain.

This clone has a handful of counts. The V gene is TRBV4-1, the J gene TRBJ2-7; 10 bases align to TRBD1. The length of the CDR3 is 18 residues. CDR1 and CDR2 (germline): MGHRA, YSYEKL. V shed 1 base, J shed 3 bases, and the junction held 12 bases outside the gene matches. CDR3: CASSQALGQGNPHYEQYF. DNA for the CDR3: TGCGCCAGCAGCCAAGCATTGGGACAGGGGAATCCCCACTACGAGCAGTACTTC.

The chain couples TRBV30 to TRBJ2-2, with 8 bases that match TRBD2. CDR1 is GTSNPN, CDR2 SVGIG, per germline (reference sequence). CDR3 length: 16 residues. After removal of 3 bases from V and 4 bases from J, the junction contained 10 bases not matched to a gene. CDR3 sequence: CAWSLAGTTPTGELFF. The CDR3 DNA reads as TGTGCCTGGAGCCTAGCGGGTACCACCCCCACCGGGGAGCTGTTTTTT.

J is TRBJ1-5 and V is TRBV7-3; weak D call: TRBD1 (5 bases). The CDR3 extends over 13 amino acids. V was pared by 5 bases and J by 10 bases, with 15 bases between. Germline CDR1 is SGHTA and CDR2 is FQGTGA. The CDR3 reads CASSRQDGQPQHF. The CDR3 region has the DNA TGTGCCAGCAGCCGCCAAGACGGACAACCCCAGCATTTT. The full variable domain, completed using reference TRBV7-3 and TRBJ1-5, is GAGVSQTPSNKVTEKGKYVELRCDPISGHTALYWYRQSLGQGPEFLIYFQGTGAADDSGLPNDRFFAVRPEGSVSTLKIQRTERGDSAVYLCASSRQDGQPQHFGDGTRLSIL.

The chain links TRBV18 to TRBJ1-2; D uncertain. V gave up 3 bases and J gave up 6 bases, with 14 bases separating them. The CDR3 is 14 amino acids. Per germline, CDR1 KGHSH and CDR2 LQKENI. CDR3 bases: TGTGCCAGCTCACCTCGCGCAGGTACCGATGGCTACACCTTC. Its protein product is CASSPRAGTDGYTF.

The chain combines TRBV19 with TRBJ1-2; 7 bases are shared with TRBD1. This CDR3 comprises 14 residues. The germline CDR1 and CDR2 sequences are LNHDA and SQIVND (reference sequence). Trimming cost V 4 bases and J 8 bases; bases outside gene matches: 10. For the CDR3, the DNA is TGTGCCAGTAGTACCCGGACAGGCGGCGGGGGCTACACCTTC. This encodes CASSTRTGGGGYTF.

This chain connects TRBV14 to TRBJ2-3, with 7 bases matching TRBD2. Trimming at V came to 1 base and at J to 2 bases, leaving 9 bases not matched to a gene. Per the germline V gene, CDR1 is SGHDN and CDR2 is FVKESK. This CDR3 spans 17 amino acids. The CDR3 loop is CASSQGWRGTLTDTQYF. The CDR3, as DNA: TGTGCCAGCAGCCAAGGCTGGCGGGGGACCCTCACAGATACGCAGTATTTT.

The chain combines TRBV27 with TRBJ1-2; 11 bases are shared with TRBD1. Germline CDR1 is MNHEY and CDR2 is SMNVEV (reference sequence). The CDR3 runs to 13 residues. The V gene end was trimmed by 6 bases and the J gene end by 8 bases; junction bases not matched to a gene: 5. The CDR3: CASSYGTGGGYTF. Here the CDR3 DNA reads TGTGCCAGCAGCTACGGGACAGGGGGAGGCTACACCTTC.

This rearrangement joins TRBV24-1 to TRBJ1-5; no clear D. V was shortened by 1 base and J by 4 bases, with 7 bases between the two germline ends. The CDR3 is 14 residues long. Germline V CDR1 and CDR2: KGHDR, SFDVKD. The CDR3 loop is CATSDFEGNQPQHF. In DNA form, the CDR3 reads TGTGCCACCAGTGATTTCGAGGGAAATCAGCCCCAGCATTTT.

The V gene is TRBV5-4, the J gene TRBJ1-1; D is perhaps TRBD1 (6 bases). V lost 4 bases to trimming and J lost 11 bases, with 15 bases between them. Germline loops: CDR1 SGHNT, CDR2 YYREEE (reference sequence). This CDR3 spans 12 amino acids. CDR3 protein: CASSLNRRGAFF. DNA of the CDR3: TGTGCCAGCAGCCTAAACCGAAGGGGGGCTTTCTTT.

The chain has TRBV7-8 and TRBJ1-5; D is unclear. Germline V gives CDR1 SGHVS, CDR2 FQNEAQ. The V end lost 2 bases, the J end lost 5 bases, and 7 bases lay between the germline ends. The CDR3 runs to 13 residues. For the CDR3, the DNA is TGTGCCAGCAGCTTAATCAGCGATCAGCCCCAGCATTTT. As protein: CASSLISDQPQHF.

The chain has TRBV25-1 and TRBJ1-1; possibly TRBD1 for D (6 bases). CDR1 and CDR2 (germline): MGHDK, SYGVNS. This CDR3 spans 14 amino acids. V was pared by 2 bases and J by 4 bases, with 11 bases between. The CDR3 is CASSEGHRATEAFF. Here the CDR3 DNA reads TGTGCCAGCAGTGAAGGCCACAGGGCCACTGAAGCTTTCTTT.

The chain has TRBV5-8 and TRBJ1-1, with TRBD1 as a possible D gene (5 bases). Trimming shortened V by 4 bases and J by 4 bases, and 17 bases separated the two germline ends. Germline assignment: CDR1 SGHTS and CDR2 YDEGEE. CDR3 length: 15 amino acids. The CDR3 is CASSPYASGGTEAFF. The CDR3 nucleotides read TGTGCCAGCAGCCCTTACGCCTCGGGGGGCACTGAAGCTTTCTTT. The whole variable domain, filled in from reference TRBV5-8 and TRBJ1-1, reads EAGVTQSPTHLIKTRGQQATLRCSPISGHTSVYWYQQALGLGLQFLLWYDEGEERNRGNFPPRFSGRQFPNYSSELNVNALELEDSALYLCASSPYASGGTEAFFGQGTRLTVV.

The V gene is TRBV27, the J gene TRBJ2-1, with 8 bases that match TRBD1. The germline CDR1 and CDR2 sequences are MNHEY and SMNVEV (reference sequence). Germline trimming cut 1 base from V and 6 bases from J; bases unmatched to any gene: 8. There are 16 residues in the CDR3. Written as DNA, the CDR3 is TGTGCCAGCAGTTTATGGGCCGCGACAGGGGCCAATGAGCAGTTCTTC. Protein: CASSLWAATGANEQFF.

The chain carries TRBV6-5 and TRBJ2-2; D unclear. The V gene lost 8 bases and the J gene lost 7 bases, with 17 bases spanning the gap. Germline V gene lookup returns CDR1 MNHEY and CDR2 SVGAGI. The CDR3 is made up of 14 amino acids. The DNA for the CDR3 is TGTGCCAGCGCCCCTGGCCGTCGGGTCGGGGAGCTGTTTTTT. The encoded protein is CASAPGRRVGELFF.

The chain uses TRBV7-3 and TRBJ2-1; 9 positions match TRBD2. The germline V gene encodes CDR1 SGHTA and CDR2 FQGTGA. V trimming: 4 bases; J trimming: 7 bases; junction bases outside the gene matches: 8. CDR3 length: 15 residues. DNA for the CDR3: TGTGCCAGCAGCTCTCTAGCGGGGAAGGGGAATGAGCAGTTCTTC. Its translation: CASSSLAGKGNEQFF.

The CDR3 region has the DNA TGTGCCAGCAGCTTCGGCAGGGGCGCAACTAATGAAAAACTGTTTTTT. Its translation: CASSFGRGATNEKLFF. The chain couples TRBV7-2 to TRBJ1-4; maybe TRBD1 (6 bases). V dropped 3 bases and J dropped 0 bases, with 11 bases sitting between them. CDR3 size: 16 residues. Germline V lookup: CDR1 SGHTA, CDR2 FQGNSA.

V is TRBV21-1 and J is TRBJ1-3; TRBD1 reflects the table's D call only, with no check against the DNA. TRBV21-1 is tagged as a pseudogene. The CDR3 loop spans 15 amino acids. CDR3 DNA: TGTGCCAGCAGCCCCATCGACAGCTCTGGAAACACCATATATTTT. As protein: CASSPIDSSGNTIYF.

J is TRBJ2-1 and V is TRBV19; D not resolved. The V gene's germline CDR1 is LNHDA and CDR2 SQIVND (reference sequence). This CDR3 contains 14 residues. The V and J ends lost 3 bases and 4 bases respectively, with 10 bases between them. DNA of the CDR3: TGTGCCAGTAGTATCGCACGGGTATACAATGAGCAGTTCTTC. It codes for CASSIARVYNEQFF.

The table lists this clone with a few counts. The chain couples TRBV3-1 (or the pseudogene TRBV3-2) to TRBJ2-2; maybe TRBD1 (5 bases). Germline V gives CDR1 LGHDT, CDR2 YNNKEL (reference sequence). The CDR3 consists of 14 residues. Trimming took 7 bases from V and 0 from J, leaving 9 bases between them. CDR3 residues: CASTTATNTGELFF. CDR3 coding DNA: TGTGCCAGCACGACAGCGACGAACACCGGGGAGCTGTTTTTT.

This clone was found many times. The rearrangement joins TRBV12-5 to TRBJ1-5, with D maybe TRBD1 (5 bases). The length of the CDR3 is 15 residues. V was pared by 4 bases and J by 0 bases, with 10 bases between. From germline, CDR1 is LGHNT and CDR2 FRNRAP. This chain's CDR3 is CASGSGVTSNQPQHF. CDR3 nucleotide sequence: TGTGCTAGTGGTTCGGGGGTGACTAGCAATCAGCCCCAGCATTTT.

The J gene is TRBJ2-5, the V gene TRBV2, with 9 nucleotides matching TRBD1. This CDR3 contains 17 residues. Trimming took 7 bases from V and 3 from J; bases not matched to a gene: 15. CDR1 and CDR2 (germline): SNHLY, FYNNEI. In nucleotides, the CDR3 is TGTGCCAGCATCGATCCCGGGACAGGGATTAAAAAAGAGACCCAGTACTTC. This codes for CASIDPGTGIKKETQYF.

The CDR3 sequence is CASSFLAGGLDEQFF. The CDR3 DNA sequence: TGCGCCAGCAGCTTCCTAGCGGGGGGACTTGATGAGCAGTTCTTC. The V call is TRBV5-1, the J call TRBJ2-1; 11 bases line up with TRBD2. V was clipped by 2 bases and J by 8 bases; unmatched bases: 6. In germline, CDR1 is SGHRS, CDR2 YFSETQ. The CDR3 is 15 amino acids.

The chain links TRBV28 to TRBJ1-5; 8 bases are a match to TRBD1. Germline assignment: CDR1 MDHEN and CDR2 SYDVKM. The length of the CDR3 is 16 residues. Losses at the gene ends were 4 bases for V and 3 bases for J; bases not matched to a gene: 8. The CDR3 spells CASSSSGGSYNQPQHF. In DNA, the CDR3 is TGTGCCAGCAGTTCATCAGGGGGCTCTTACAATCAGCCCCAGCATTTT.

The J gene is TRBJ2-1, the V gene TRBV7-9; a weak D match, TRBD1 (5 bases). Trimming shortened V by 1 base and J by 1 base, and 11 bases separated the two germline ends. Germline V lookup: CDR1 SEHNR, CDR2 FQNEAQ (reference sequence). This CDR3 is 16 amino acids long. This chain's CDR3 is CASSLVGQGSYNEQFF. The DNA of the CDR3 is TGTGCCAGCAGCTTAGTAGGGCAGGGTTCCTACAATGAGCAGTTCTTC.

V and J are TRBV30 and TRBJ1-4; 7 bases line up with TRBD1. CDR1 is GTSNPN, CDR2 SVGIG, per germline (reference sequence). Losses at the gene ends were 4 bases for V and 7 bases for J; bases not matched to a gene: 15. The CDR3 spans 16 residues. Here the CDR3 DNA reads TGTGCCTGGAATCGGGACAGTTTGGTGGGGAGTGAAAAACTGTTTTTT. Its protein product is CAWNRDSLVGSEKLFF.

This clone was counted a few times. The CDR3: CASSQGSDGRGYTF. The CDR3 DNA reads as TGCGCCAGCAGCCAAGGTTCGGACGGGAGGGGCTACACCTTC. J is TRBJ1-2 and V is TRBV4-1; unclear D gene. The V gene lost 1 base and the J gene lost 8 bases, with 14 bases spanning the gap. There are 14 residues in the CDR3. Germline V lookup: CDR1 MGHRA, CDR2 YSYEKL.

V usage is TRBV4-1 and J usage is TRBJ1-1, with unresolved D. This CDR3 is 15 amino acids long. Deletions cut 0 bases from V and 6 bases from J, with 14 bases between. The germline V gene has CDR1 MGHRA and CDR2 YSYEKL. The CDR3 reads CASSQDGGMVAEAFF. Here the CDR3 DNA reads TGCGCCAGCAGCCAAGATGGCGGGATGGTCGCTGAAGCTTTCTTT.

J is TRBJ1-3 and V is TRBV27, with 8 bases aligning to TRBD1. V was clipped by 3 bases and J by 3 bases; unmatched bases: 7. Germline V CDR1 and CDR2: MNHEY, SMNVEV (reference sequence). The CDR3 extends over 16 amino acids. The CDR3 protein is CASSLTGAGYGNTIYF. The CDR3 DNA follows: TGTGCCAGCAGTTTGACAGGGGCAGGGTATGGAAACACCATATATTTT.

This clone was seen only once. The chain combines TRBV2 with TRBJ1-5, with D perhaps TRBD1 (5 bases). There are 16 residues in the CDR3. With 6 bases removed from V and 1 base from J, the gap between germline ends came to 16 bases. Germline CDR1 is SNHLY and CDR2 is FYNNEI. The CDR3 nucleotides read TGTGCCAGCAGCAAAGAGGGACTGAGAAGCAATCAGCCCCAGCATTTT. As protein: CASSKEGLRSNQPQHF.

V is TRBV11-2 and J is TRBJ1-1; no firm D call. This CDR3 region has 13 residues. From germline, CDR1 is SGHAT and CDR2 FQNNGV. V was cut by 1 base and J by 4 bases, with 7 bases left in between. The CDR3 protein is CASSLVSSTEAFF. CDR3 sequence (DNA): TGTGCCAGCAGCTTAGTTAGTAGCACTGAAGCTTTCTTT.